Described below is a single T cell receptor (beta chain) sequence and its context. The data stem from a study of T-cell memory formation after mild COVID-19. TCRdb redid the calling of the 5' RACE reads with MiXCR, one entry per CDR3 protein. The sample lists 400,000 to 500,000 distinct CDR3 sequences, roughly 20% occurring once. V shed 4 bases and J 5 bases; nucleotides not matched to a gene: 11. CDR3 length: 15 residues. Per the germline V gene, CDR1 is SGHRS and CDR2 is YFSETQ. Sequencing was performed on PBMCs or a T cell subset sorted from them (not recorded which). The TCR comes from an adult woman who had mild COVID-19 (a few samples of this study predate the infection). Cell type and time point are not known. V usage is TRBV5-1 and J usage is TRBJ2-7; 8 positions agree with TRBD2. Here the CDR3 DNA reads TGCGCCAGCAGCCCGGGGGGGGCGCAGTTCCACGAGCAGTACTTC. Its protein is CASSPGGAQFHEQYF.